The entry that follows covers one T cell receptor beta chain sequence. Original handling: For nucleated cells, counts were estimated from reference gene primer amplification. The method was immunoSEQ multiplex PCR; TCRdb's version includes in-frame clones alone and lacks a portion of them. For V, J and clone size, that table is used; D and trimming come from the DNA. The sample holds more than 100,000 clones; around 87% are singletons and the top ten take 3.5% to 4.5%. The CDR3 spans 14 residues. The germline V gene has CDR1 LNHDA and CDR2 SQIVND (reference sequence). V lost 2 bases and J lost 5, with 12 bases in between. The data belong to a study of blood T cell repertoires in COVID-19. The overall study: Acute and convalescent COVID-19 samples came from the United States, Italy and Spain. PBMCs, B-cell-depleted T cells, or T cells were the source of the cDNA or gDNA that made up the material.

V usage is TRBV19 and J usage is TRBJ2-5; no reliable D call. The specimen was peripheral blood. The origin of this receptor is a woman aged 60 to 75 with acute or convalescent COVID-19. CDR3 loop: CASSISQLRETQYF. The CDR3 bases are TGTGCCAGTAGTATATCACAGCTCCGGGAGACCCAGTACTTC.